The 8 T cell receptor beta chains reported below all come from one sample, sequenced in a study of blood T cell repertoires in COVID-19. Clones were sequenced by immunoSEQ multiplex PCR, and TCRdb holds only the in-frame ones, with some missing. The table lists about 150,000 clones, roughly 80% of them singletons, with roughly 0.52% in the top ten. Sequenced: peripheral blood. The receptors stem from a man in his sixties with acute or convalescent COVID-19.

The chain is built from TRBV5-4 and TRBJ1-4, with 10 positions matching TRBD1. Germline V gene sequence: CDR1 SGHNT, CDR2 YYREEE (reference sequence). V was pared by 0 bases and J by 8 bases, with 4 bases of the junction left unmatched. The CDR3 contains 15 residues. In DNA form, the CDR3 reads TGTGCCAGCAGCTTGGCCGGGACAGGGGCAGAAAAACTGTTTTTT. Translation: CASSLAGTGAEKLFF.

Written as DNA, the CDR3 is TGCGCCAGCAGCCAAATGCTAGCGGGATACAATGAGCAGTTCTTC. It is translated as CASSQMLAGYNEQFF. The V call is TRBV4-3, the J call TRBJ2-1, with TRBD2 matching 9 bases. The CDR3 has 15 amino acids. Germline values: CDR1 LGHNA, CDR2 YSLEER. V lost 2 bases and J lost 4; bases outside the gene matches: 3.

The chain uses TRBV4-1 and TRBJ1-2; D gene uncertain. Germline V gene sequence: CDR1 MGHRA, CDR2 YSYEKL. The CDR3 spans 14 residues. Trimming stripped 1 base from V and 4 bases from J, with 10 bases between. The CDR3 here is CASSQGPQSYGYTF. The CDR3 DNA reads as TGCGCCAGCAGCCAAGGACCACAGAGCTATGGCTACACCTTC.

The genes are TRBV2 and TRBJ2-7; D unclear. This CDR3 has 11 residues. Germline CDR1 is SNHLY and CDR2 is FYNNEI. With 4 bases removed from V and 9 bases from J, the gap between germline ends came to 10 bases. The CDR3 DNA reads TGTGCCAGCAGTGGACGAGGCAGGCAGTACTTC. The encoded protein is CASSGRGRQYF.

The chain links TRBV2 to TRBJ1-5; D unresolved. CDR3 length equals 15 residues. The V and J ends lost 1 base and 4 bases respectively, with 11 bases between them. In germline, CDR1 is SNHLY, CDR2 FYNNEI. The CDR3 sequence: CASSEGGIPNQPQHF. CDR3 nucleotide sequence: TGTGCCAGCAGTGAAGGCGGGATACCAAATCAGCCCCAGCATTTT.

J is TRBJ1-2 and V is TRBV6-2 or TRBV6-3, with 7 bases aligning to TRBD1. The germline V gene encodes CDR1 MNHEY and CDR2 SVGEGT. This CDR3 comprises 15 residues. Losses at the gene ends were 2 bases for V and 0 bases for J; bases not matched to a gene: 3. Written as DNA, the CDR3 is TGTGCCAGCAGTTACGACCAGGGGGCTAACTATGGCTACACCTTC. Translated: CASSYDQGANYGYTF.

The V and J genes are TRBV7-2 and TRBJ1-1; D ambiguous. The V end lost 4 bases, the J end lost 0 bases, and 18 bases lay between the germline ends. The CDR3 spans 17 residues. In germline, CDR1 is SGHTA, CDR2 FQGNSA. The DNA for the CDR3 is TGTGCCAGCAGCTCTCCCGGGTTTGTTTCTATGAACACTGAAGCTTTCTTT. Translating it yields CASSSPGFVSMNTEAFF.

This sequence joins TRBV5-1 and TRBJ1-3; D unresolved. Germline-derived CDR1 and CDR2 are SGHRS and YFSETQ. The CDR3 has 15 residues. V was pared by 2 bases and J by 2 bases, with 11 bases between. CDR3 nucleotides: TGCGCCAGCAGCTTCATGGGAGCCCCTGGAAACACCATATATTTT. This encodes CASSFMGAPGNTIYF.